This TCR beta chain was identified during a study of OX40 agonist ivuxolimab in advanced cancers. About the research overall: Ivuxolimab, which patients received intravenously every 2 weeks, was dosed at 0.01 to 10 mg/kg.

TCRdb's copy holds only in-frame clones and misses some; the assay was immunoSEQ multiplex PCR. Of more than 85,000 clones detected, approximately 80% appear once; the ten largest clones hold more than 1.1%. With 1 base removed from V and 6 bases from J, the gap between germline ends came to 12 bases. Per the germline V gene, CDR1 is MNHEY and CDR2 is SVGAGI. The CDR3 extends over 15 amino acids. Sequences were derived from CD4+ or CD8+ T cells sorted from blood, sampled in a trial of the OX40 agonist ivuxolimab. The genes are TRBV6-5 and TRBJ1-4; D is uncertain. The TCR sequence derives from an adult with an advanced solid tumor such as melanoma, head and neck, liver or kidney cancer. The CDR3 region is CASSYWRNGDEKLFF. The CDR3 coding sequence is TGTGCCAGCAGTTACTGGCGGAACGGTGATGAAAAACTGTTTTTT.